This TCR beta chain derives from a study of T cell repertoires in cytomegalovirus infection. The junction had 11 bases not matched to a gene; V was cut back by 5 bases and J by 8 bases. The germline gives CDR1 DFQATT, CDR2 SNEGSKA (reference sequence). The CDR3 runs to 13 residues. MiXCR, run by TCRdb on the reads, gives a single entry per CDR3 protein. The sample comprises around 570,000 distinct CDR3 sequences, approximately 40% of which are singletons, and about half rests with the top ten. Turning to this clonotype: Antigen specificity is unknown.

This specimen was cultured PBMCs, taken from culture after CMV antigen stimulation. The receptor's source is a human donor in good health (CMV status not recorded). Some clones in this sample may be carry-over from other donors' samples. The gene calls are TRBV20-1 and TRBJ1-2; TRBD1 agrees at 7 bases. The DNA of the CDR3 is TGCAGTGCTGGCAGAGCAGGGGGACGGGGCTACACCTTC. Protein product: CSAGRAGGRGYTF.